The sample holds many counts of the clone carrying this T cell receptor (beta chain). Its specificity is not known. This sample is part of a study of T cell repertoires in cytomegalovirus infection. The CDR3 runs to 15 residues. V lost 5 bases to trimming and J lost 3 bases; unmatched junction nucleotides: 4. Per the germline V gene, CDR1 is SGHVS and CDR2 is FQNEAQ. TCRdb reprocessed the reads with MiXCR, giving one entry per CDR3 protein. The top ten clones hold less than 10% of a sample with about 98,000 distinct CDR3 sequences, approximately 15% of them seen once. The study, taken as a whole, reports: Summed frequency of shared TCR beta families picked out CMV carriers who also had the relevant HLA.

The TCR originated in a human donor in good health (CMV status not recorded). Some clones in this sample may be carry-over from other donors' samples. The chain uses TRBV7-8 and TRBJ2-1; TRBD2 matches 10 bases. Input material: PBMCs. CDR3 region: CASSTQRGGYNEQFF. CDR3 nucleotide sequence: TGTGCCAGCAGCACTCAGCGGGGGGGCTACAATGAGCAGTTCTTC.